Listed here are 21 T cell receptor beta chains from one sample, sequenced in a study of T cell changes during pregnancy in multiple sclerosis (dated 2019 in TCRdb). Libraries came from the immunoSEQ multiplex PCR assay. TCRdb's version of the immuneACCESS table is confined to in-frame rearrangements and falls short of the full clone set. An unresolved V gene accounts for under half of the shortfall where checked; the remainder is of unknown origin. Within this sample are 50,000 or so clones, with about 92% of them counted one time only. Jointly, the top ten make up about 0.36% of the sample. The sequencing used CD4+ T cells from peripheral blood mononuclear cells, collected before pregnancy. The receptor set was obtained from a female donor with multiple sclerosis, enrolled in a pregnancy study.

The genes are TRBV5-1 and TRBJ1-2; D not certain. The CDR3 length is 13 residues. Per the germline V gene, CDR1 is SGHRS and CDR2 is YFSETQ. The V end was cut by 4 bases, the J end by 10 bases, with 17 bases between. The CDR3 nucleotides read TGCGCCAGCAGCCTCGGACTCAGCAGTGACTACACCTTC. This sequence encodes CASSLGLSSDYTF.

The rearrangement links TRBV27 to TRBJ2-5; TRBD1 is a possible D gene (8 bases). The V end was cut by 3 bases, the J end by 4 bases, with 12 bases between. The germline gives CDR1 MNHEY, CDR2 SMNVEV (reference sequence). The length of the CDR3 is 14 residues. Written as DNA, the CDR3 is TGTGCCAGCAGTTTTAACAGGGGGGGAGAGACCCAGTACTTC. It yields the protein CASSFNRGGETQYF.

The chain joins TRBV19 to TRBJ1-5, with a possible D match to TRBD1 (6 bases). V lost 7 bases, J lost 7 bases, and 14 bases lay in between. Germline V gives CDR1 LNHDA, CDR2 SQIVND (reference sequence). The length of the CDR3 is 13 residues. CDR3 DNA: TGTGCCAGTAAATACAGGGAAGGACAGCCCCAGCATTTT. Protein sequence: CASKYREGQPQHF.

The chain joins TRBV10-3 to TRBJ2-2; a possible D gene is TRBD1 (5 bases). V gave up 6 bases and J gave up 4 bases, with 6 bases separating them. The CDR3 has 12 amino acids. Per germline, CDR1 ENHRY and CDR2 SYGVKD. The DNA of the CDR3 is TGTGCCATCAGAGACAGCACCGGGGAGCTGTTTTTT. It is translated as CAIRDSTGELFF.

The chain is built from TRBV9 and TRBJ1-1; D gene ambiguous. There are 15 residues in the CDR3. Germline CDR1 is SGDLS and CDR2 is YYNGEE. V lost 0 bases to trimming and J lost 0 bases, with 9 bases between them. CDR3 residues: CASSVGGYMNTEAFF. The CDR3, as DNA: TGTGCCAGCAGCGTAGGAGGGTACATGAACACTGAAGCTTTCTTT.

CDR3 coding DNA: TGTGCCAGCAGTGAAGTAGTCGTCACTGAAGCTTTCTTT. It codes for CASSEVVVTEAFF. The chain links TRBV6-1 to TRBJ1-1; no clear D. Germline V gives CDR1 MNHNS, CDR2 SASEGT. Trimming took off 1 base at V and 4 bases at J, with 7 bases between the two ends. The CDR3 loop spans 13 amino acids.

V and J are TRBV29-1 and TRBJ2-3; the match to TRBD2 covers 8 bases. The CDR3 spans 13 residues. Germline trimming cut 8 bases from V and 10 bases from J; bases unmatched to any gene: 14. Germline assignment: CDR1 SQVTM and CDR2 ANQGSEA. The CDR3 DNA sequence: TGCAGCCTTAGCGGGGCCCACCGAACGCCGCAGTATTTT. Protein: CSLSGAHRTPQYF.

The chain carries TRBV7-2 and TRBJ1-1; a possible D gene is TRBD1 (5 bases). V was pared by 5 bases and J by 7 bases, with 26 bases between. The CDR3 totals 17 residues. The germline CDR1 and CDR2 sequences are SGHTA and FQGNSA. CDR3 DNA: TGTGCCAGCAGCATCCCGTCCAGGGCGACTTTCAAAGGTGAAGCTTTCTTT. It codes for CASSIPSRATFKGEAFF.

The V call is TRBV28, the J call TRBJ1-2, with 7 bases that match TRBD1. Germline values: CDR1 MDHEN, CDR2 SYDVKM. The CDR3 consists of 14 residues. The junction had 9 bases not matched to a gene; V was cut back by 3 bases and J by 8 bases. CDR3 in DNA: TGTGCCAGCAGTTTGAGCAGGGGGATCGGGGGCTACACCTTC. Its translation: CASSLSRGIGGYTF.

The V gene is TRBV28, the J gene TRBJ1-2; the D gene is possibly TRBD1 (6 bases). The CDR3 is 14 amino acids. Trimming stripped 3 bases from V and 6 bases from J, with 14 bases between. Germline assignment: CDR1 MDHEN and CDR2 SYDVKM. CDR3 sequence: CASSLGQILDGYTF. The CDR3 DNA reads TGTGCCAGCAGTTTGGGACAAATTCTAGATGGCTACACCTTC.

CDR3 sequence (DNA): TGCGCCAGCAGCATCGGACAGGGGGCCAGCACTGAAGCTTTCTTT. This translates into CASSIGQGASTEAFF. The V call is TRBV5-1, the J call TRBJ1-1; 11 bases match TRBD1. This CDR3 comprises 15 residues. V lost 4 bases to trimming and J lost 4 bases; unmatched junction nucleotides: 6. CDR1 SGHRS and CDR2 YFSETQ come from the germline V gene.

This clone was seen just once. The chain employs TRBV6-1 and TRBJ2-1; 12 nucleotides agree with TRBD2. The V and J ends lost 6 bases and 9 bases, in that order; junction bases with no gene match: 6. CDR1 is MNHNS and CDR2 is SASEGT in the germline V gene. This CDR3 has 14 residues. In DNA, the CDR3 is TGTGCCAGCAGGCTAGCGGGAGGGCCTTCTGAGCAGTTCTTC. Encoded protein: CASRLAGGPSEQFF.

This clone was found once. The CDR3 DNA reads as TGTGCCAGCAGCTTAGGTGGGGGGATCGGGACCCAGTACTTC. Protein product: CASSLGGGIGTQYF. The chain employs TRBV7-9 and TRBJ2-5; perhaps TRBD2 as D (6 bases). The length of the CDR3 is 14 residues. The germline CDR1 and CDR2 sequences are SEHNR and FQNEAQ (reference sequence). V gave up 1 base and J gave up 7 bases, with 13 bases separating them.

This clone was seen only a few times. V and J are TRBV28 and TRBJ1-5; 7 bases agree with TRBD1. With V trimmed by 4 bases and J by 2 bases, 8 bases remained unmatched. Germline CDR1 is MDHEN and CDR2 is SYDVKM. The CDR3 sequence is 16 residues long. CDR3 nucleotides: TGTGCCAGCAGTTCCCCAAAGGGGGCGGGCAATCAGCCCCAGCATTTT. This sequence encodes CASSSPKGAGNQPQHF.

The chain joins TRBV4-1 to TRBJ2-7; 11 nucleotides agree with TRBD2. The CDR3 runs to 19 residues. The ends lost 1 base at V and 6 bases at J; junction bases unmatched: 17. CDR1 is MGHRA, CDR2 YSYEKL, per germline. DNA of the CDR3: TGCGCCAGCAGCCAAGGGGTAGCGGGAGGGCCTAAACGGCCGCCCGAGCAGTACTTC. Its translation is CASSQGVAGGPKRPPEQYF.

V and J are TRBV27 and TRBJ1-5; D ambiguous. Germline values: CDR1 MNHEY, CDR2 SMNVEV (reference sequence). The CDR3 extends over 14 amino acids. V lost 6 bases to trimming and J lost 0 bases, with 9 bases between them. The CDR3 sequence: CASRPAVSNQPQHF. The CDR3 nucleotides read TGTGCCAGCAGACCGGCGGTTAGCAATCAGCCCCAGCATTTT.

A single count supports this clone. The V gene is TRBV19, the J gene TRBJ1-2, with 7 nucleotides matching TRBD1. This CDR3 region has 15 residues. Unmatched junction bases numbered 8, after V lost 1 base and J lost 6 bases. Germline V lookup: CDR1 LNHDA, CDR2 SQIVND (reference sequence). The DNA of the CDR3 is TGTGCCAGTAGTATAGGAGGACAGGTCGACCATGGCTACACCTTC. Its protein is CASSIGGQVDHGYTF. Filled out from reference TRBV19 and TRBJ1-2, the complete variable domain reads DGGITQSPKYLFRKEGQNVTLSCEQNLNHDAMYWYRQDPGQGLRLIYYSQIVNDFQKGDIAEGYSVSREKKESFPLTVTSAQKNPTAFYLCASSIGGQVDHGYTFGSGTRLTVV.

The chain carries TRBV27 and TRBJ2-2; 12 nucleotides line up with TRBD1. V lost 6 bases to trimming and J lost 5 bases; unmatched junction nucleotides: 13. This CDR3 is 18 amino acids long. Germline V gene data show CDR1 as MNHEY and CDR2 as SMNVEV (reference sequence). This chain's CDR3 is CASSHPRDRGRGTGELFF. CDR3 DNA sequence: TGTGCCAGCAGCCATCCCCGGGACAGGGGGCGCGGGACCGGGGAGCTGTTTTTT.

The chain employs TRBV6-6 and TRBJ2-7; TRBD2 matches 16 bases. The CDR3 sequence is 16 residues long. Unmatched junction bases numbered 11, after V lost 8 bases and J lost 7 bases. The germline V gene encodes CDR1 MNHNY and CDR2 SVGAGI (reference sequence). The CDR3 sequence is CASYGGLAGGGVEQYF. CDR3 nucleotides: TGTGCCAGCTATGGGGGACTAGCGGGAGGGGGTGTGGAGCAGTACTTC.

This chain joins TRBV5-1 and TRBJ2-5; TRBD2 aligns across 7 bases. The CDR3 length is 16 residues. The junction had 9 bases not matched to a gene; V was cut back by 4 bases and J by 0 bases. CDR1 SGHRS and CDR2 YFSETQ come from the germline V gene. The CDR3 sequence is CASSIVPSGNQETQYF. The DNA for the CDR3 is TGCGCCAGCAGCATTGTACCTAGCGGCAACCAAGAGACCCAGTACTTC.

The gene calls are TRBV19 and TRBJ2-2, with 10 bases lining up with TRBD2. The V segment lost 7 bases and the J segment 1 base; nucleotides outside the gene matches: 12. The germline gives CDR1 LNHDA, CDR2 SQIVND (reference sequence). The CDR3 extends over 18 amino acids. The CDR3 nucleotides read TGTGCCAGTACCTCAGGACTAGCGGCTATTTTGAACACCGGGGAGCTGTTTTTT. This sequence encodes CASTSGLAAILNTGELFF. The whole variable domain, remainder taken from reference TRBV19 and TRBJ2-2, is DGGITQSPKYLFRKEGQNVTLSCEQNLNHDAMYWYRQDPGQGLRLIYYSQIVNDFQKGDIAEGYSVSREKKESFPLTVTSAQKNPTAFYLCASTSGLAAILNTGELFFGEGSRLTVL.